This T cell receptor (beta chain) was sequenced during a study of T-cell memory formation after mild COVID-19 listed by TCRdb under 2021. With respect to the entire study: TCR sequence clusters from the two donors were largely donor specific. In a couple of donors, T-cell clones that expanded and contracted after mild COVID-19 were followed by sequencing TCRalpha and TCRbeta repertoires longitudinally. The cohort comprised two young, previously healthy adult volunteers, one female and one male.

This clonotype was seen more than once but under ten times. Its antigen remains unidentified. No base-level quality is on record; no much larger clone is a single base apart. The CDR3 numbers 16 residues from cysteine through phenylalanine. Of the read, only the CDR3 DNA is kept; its 48 bases are in frame from base 1. The trim is 4 bases for V and 0 bases for J, with a gap of 15 bases between the germline ends. The germline V gene (reference sequence) specifies MNHNY as CDR1 and SVGAGI as CDR2. Ficoll-Paque density gradient centrifugation was used to isolate PBMCs. What the research found in general, with its limitations: Only two mild cases were covered in the study, and larger cohorts including severe cases with pre-infection samples were considered necessary. Some responding clones were found in pre-infection memory, which suggests that pre-existing cross-reactive memory T cells took part in the SARS-CoV-2 response. Contracting CD4+ clones were located mainly in the CM and EM memory subsets, whereas CD8+ clones were found to be enriched in EMRA. SARS-CoV-2 specificity of the second-wave clones peaking on day 37 was not confirmed. Clones contracting from day 15 to 85 had balanced CD4/CD8 phenotypes, while a second wave expanding from day 15 to 37 was biased towards CD4+.

The run used an Illumina NovaSeq 6000. TCRalpha and TCRbeta cDNA libraries were constructed by 5'RACE with constant-segment primers, with sample barcodes and unique molecular identifiers being introduced. RNA was extracted from every sample with Trizol reagent. Library amplification was performed in two PCR steps, and a second sample barcode and Illumina TruSeq adapters were introduced in the second step. Sequencing of the libraries was done on an Illumina NovaSeq, producing 2 x 150 bp paired-end reads. The original methods were these. Reads were demultiplexed and collapsed into UMI-guided consensus sequences with migec v1.2.7. Using mixcr v2.1.11, the UMI consensuses were aligned to TRA and TRB V and J templates and assembled into clonotypes. Clonotypes were classified as expanded or contracted when called significant by both edgeR and NoisET, with noise models trained on biological replicates. For edgeR calls, a false discovery rate-adjusted p below 0.01 and a log2 fold-change threshold of 1 were applied. As an exploratory analysis of dynamics, PCA with hierarchical clustering was applied to max-normalized trajectories of the 1000 most abundant clonotypes. Separately sequenced CD4+ and CD8+ repertoires were used to assign a CD4 or CD8 phenotype to each responding clone. TCRdb reran the public reads through fastp at Q25 and MiXCR, keeping productive beta chains. Each record represents a unique CDR3 protein, reported with the most common genes and DNA among its rows. TCRdb's processing, not the study's, gives the V and J calls here. The sample table shows 550,000 to 700,000 distinct CDR3 sequences, and under 20% are seen once. The ten largest clonotypes hold around 12% of the sample.

This sequence originates from an adult woman who had mild COVID-19 (a few samples of this study predate the infection). The sample titles of this study are shuffled in the database, so cell type and time point are left out; the donor was told from shared clones. The chain is encoded by TRBV6-6 joined to TRBJ1-1; the D segment could be TRBD1, given 6 matching bases. The sample was PBMCs or a T cell subset sorted from them (not recorded which). The CDR3 region has the sequence CASSSQLGQLNTEAFF. The sequence in DNA is TGTGCCAGCAGTTCCCAACTCGGACAGTTGAACACTGAAGCTTTCTTT.